The sequence of this T cell receptor (beta chain) was determined in a study of blood T cell repertoires in COVID-19. The repertoire was sequenced with immunoSEQ multiplex PCR; TCRdb's copy has only in-frame clones and lacks some. The sample yields around 200,000 clones, over 75% seen once. CDR3 length equals 15 residues. Germline V CDR1 and CDR2: SGHTA, FQGNSA. Losses at the gene ends were 1 base for V and 7 bases for J; bases not matched to a gene: 4. Material: peripheral blood. The sequence was collected from a human donor in a cohort sampled during active COVID-19. The chain carries TRBV7-2 and TRBJ1-6, with TRBD1 matching 7 bases. As DNA, the CDR3 is TGTGCCAGCAGCTTAGGCAGGGGGAGAAATTCACCCCTCCACTTT. Residues: CASSLGRGRNSPLHF.